The clone carrying this T cell receptor beta chain showed up many times. Antigen: not known. The CDR3 loop spans 15 amino acids. The germline V and J ends were trimmed by 5 bases and 7 bases, with 18 bases remaining between them. Germline V gene lookup returns CDR1 SGHVS and CDR2 FQNEAQ. One entry per CDR3 protein results from TCRdb running MiXCR on the reads. The sample has fewer than 550,000 distinct CDR3 sequences; about 25% are singletons. The entry originates in a study of T cell repertoires in cytomegalovirus infection. The overall study: Through public TCR beta signatures, both CMV infection and matching HLA type were indicated. Findings and caveats of the study: HLA-C-restricted CMV-specific TCR beta clonotypes were dominant in the ex vivo response. Identification of carriers of CMV plus the relevant HLA was performed using cumulative public TCR beta family frequency.

This chain uses TRBV7-8 with TRBJ1-5; possibly TRBD1 for D (5 bases). The sequencing sample was made of PBMCs. This sequence originates from a human donor in good health (CMV status not recorded). Some clones in this sample may be carry-over from other donors' samples. This CDR3 is CASSIHRDLKQPQHF. The CDR3 region has the DNA TGTGCCAGCAGCATACACCGGGACCTAAAACAGCCCCAGCATTTT.